The sequence of this T cell receptor beta chain was determined in a study of beta chain features in type 1 diabetes. Study-level findings and limits: Any role of HLA type in TCRB rearrangement remained unresolved here.

In the case of this clone: Its target is not known.

What was sequenced were expressed TCRB transcripts, since all of the isolated RNA had been reverse transcribed. Sequencing used immunoSEQ multiplex PCR; TCRdb keeps in-frame clones, though not all of them. The sample has about 40,000 clones; around 49% are singletons. The receptor's source is a woman aged 18-29 years in good health. Sequenced sample: central memory CD4+ T cells from blood.

CDR3 region: CASSRRTADGYTF. Written as DNA, the CDR3 is TGTGCCAGCAGCCGAAGAACGGCGGATGGCTACACCTTC. J is TRBJ1-2 and V is TRBV14; D is unresolved. The CDR3 is made up of 13 amino acids. V lost 4 bases, J lost 6 bases, and 12 bases lay in between. The V gene's germline CDR1 is SGHDN and CDR2 FVKESK. The full variable domain, with the rest looked up from reference TRBV14 and TRBJ1-2, is EAGVTQFPSHSVIEKGQTVTLRCDPISGHDNLYWYRRVMGKEIKFLLHFVKESKQDESGMPNNRFLAERTGGTYSTLKVQPAELEDSGVYFCASSRRTADGYTFGSGTRLTVV.